The 3 T cell receptor beta chains in this list originate from one sample, sequenced in a study of post-analysis software for immune sequencing data. Unique-molecular-identifier-tagged TCR beta cDNA libraries were used. TCRdb independently ran MiXCR on the PCR reads; one entry per CDR3 protein. The sample records roughly 800,000 distinct CDR3 sequences, approximately 44% being singletons. Broader study findings: A handful of TRBV segments (TRBV5-6, TRBV5-1 and TRBV20-1 among them) occurred more frequently in patients than in controls.

Their recognized antigens are unknown. The material sequenced was blood. The receptor set was obtained from a girl aged 10-17 years with multiple sclerosis.

In its sample, this clonotype was seen a few times. The genes are TRBV28 and TRBJ2-4; D possibly corresponds to TRBD2 (5 bases). Germline lookup yields CDR1 MDHEN and CDR2 SYDVKM. CDR3 length: 14 amino acids. Trimming removed 5 bases from V and 4 bases from J, with 12 bases in between. Here the CDR3 DNA reads TGTGCCAGCAGTAACCCGGGAACTAAAAACATTCAGTACTTC. Protein: CASSNPGTKNIQYF.

The gene calls are TRBV28 and TRBJ2-4, with 7 bases that match TRBD2. The J call is uncertain, as TRBJ2-5 better fits the DNA end. The CDR3 is 15 amino acids. CDR1 and CDR2 from the germline V gene are MDHEN and SYDVKM. The CDR3 sequence is CASSSPSGVGETQYF. In DNA, the CDR3 is TGTGCCAGCAGTTCCCCTAGCGGTGTGGGGGAGACCCAGTACTTC.

This clonotype was observed a handful of times. The J gene is TRBJ2-7, the V gene TRBV7-6; TRBD2 agrees at 7 bases. Germline V gene data show CDR1 as SGHVS and CDR2 as FNYEAQ. The CDR3 has 14 amino acids. The ends lost 6 bases at V and 3 bases at J; junction bases unmatched: 8. The CDR3 DNA sequence: TGTGCCAGCAGTTTGTCGGGCGGGGGCTACGAGCAGTACTTC. Translated, it gives CASSLSGGGYEQYF.